This entry lists 15 T cell receptor beta chains sequenced from one sample in a study of T cell changes during pregnancy in multiple sclerosis. Sequencing was performed with immunoSEQ multiplex PCR; in TCRdb, only in-frame clones are kept and a portion is missing. The sample holds approximately 37,000 clones, around nine tenths seen once. Source: CD8+ T cells from peripheral blood mononuclear cells, taken in the first trimester of pregnancy. These receptor sequences come from a female donor with multiple sclerosis, enrolled in a pregnancy study.

The sample holds one count of this clone. The rearrangement joins TRBV9 to TRBJ2-3; TRBD2 matches at 7 bases. From germline, CDR1 is SGDLS and CDR2 YYNGEE. The junction had 6 bases not matched to a gene; V was cut back by 4 bases and J by 1 base. This CDR3 comprises 15 residues. The CDR3, as DNA: TGTGCCAGCAGCACGACTAGCTCCCGCACAGATACGCAGTATTTT. The encoded protein is CASSTTSSRTDTQYF.

This clone has only one observation. This rearrangement joins TRBV6-1 to TRBJ1-2; 8 nucleotides agree with TRBD1. This CDR3 is built from 16 residues. V lost 0 bases, J lost 3 bases, and 6 bases stayed unmatched. From germline, CDR1 is MNHNS and CDR2 SASEGT. CDR3 sequence reads: CASSEATRGQYYGYTF. The CDR3 DNA reads as TGTGCCAGCAGTGAAGCGACCAGGGGGCAGTACTATGGCTACACCTTC.

V usage is TRBV7-8 and J usage is TRBJ2-5, with a tentative D call TRBD2 (6 bases). CDR3 size: 14 residues. Trimming left V 5 bases short and J 4 bases short, with 14 bases between. Germline lookup yields CDR1 SGHVS and CDR2 FQNEAQ. CDR3 bases: TGTGCCAGCAGCCCGGGACTTTTCGGAGAGACCCAGTACTTC. Its translation: CASSPGLFGETQYF.

The J gene is TRBJ2-7, the V gene TRBV7-2, with D uncertain. V dropped 3 bases and J dropped 1 base, with 7 bases sitting between them. The CDR3 sequence is 13 residues long. Germline-derived CDR1 and CDR2 are SGHTA and FQGNSA. The CDR3 sequence: CASSFGVSYEQYF. The CDR3 coding sequence is TGTGCCAGCAGCTTTGGAGTTTCCTACGAGCAGTACTTC.

The chain is built from TRBV11-2 and TRBJ1-2; D might be TRBD1 (5 bases). Trimming cost V 0 bases and J 8 bases, with 13 bases left between them. The CDR3 spans 14 residues. The germline CDR1 and CDR2 sequences are SGHAT and FQNNGV. The CDR3 region is CASSLEAGMVGYTF. Here the CDR3 DNA reads TGTGCCAGCAGCTTAGAAGCAGGGATGGTCGGCTACACCTTC.

The rearrangement joins TRBV15 to TRBJ1-5; possibly TRBD1 for D (6 bases). Germline-derived CDR1 and CDR2 are LNHNV and YYDKDF (reference sequence). CDR3 length: 15 residues. Trimming took off 2 bases at V and 5 bases at J, with 13 bases between the two ends. CDR3 nucleotides: TGTGCCACCAGCAGATCCCGGGACATCGATCAGCCCCAGCATTTT. This codes for CATSRSRDIDQPQHF.

This clone occurred once. V usage is TRBV29-1 and J usage is TRBJ2-1; D gene unclear. The V gene lost 6 bases and the J gene lost 0 bases, with 15 bases spanning the gap. The CDR3 is made up of 15 amino acids. From germline, CDR1 is SQVTM and CDR2 ANQGSEA. The CDR3 here is CSVETPKSSYNEQFF. The CDR3 DNA follows: TGCAGCGTGGAAACACCGAAAAGCTCCTACAATGAGCAGTTCTTC.

V gene TRBV6-1 combines with J gene TRBJ1-1; no clear D gene. The length of the CDR3 is 9 residues. Germline CDR1 and CDR2: MNHNS and SASEGT. Between the trimmed V and J ends, which lost 11 bases and 5 bases, there was a span of 6 bases. The CDR3 nucleotides are TGTGCCGGAGGGACTGAAGCTTTCTTT. It encodes CAGGTEAFF.

The CDR3 coding sequence is TGTGCCTGGACAAAGGACAGAGAATACGAGCAGTACTTC. This sequence encodes CAWTKDREYEQYF. The V gene is TRBV30, the J gene TRBJ2-7; maybe TRBD1 (6 bases). The CDR3 runs 13 residues. Germline V gene sequence: CDR1 GTSNPN, CDR2 SVGIG (reference sequence). V was clipped by 4 bases and J by 4 bases, with 14 bases between them.

In this sample, this clone turned up once. V and J are TRBV21-1 and TRBJ2-7; the table's D call, TRBD1, has no DNA check behind it. TRBV21-1 represents a pseudogene. The CDR3 is 14 amino acids. The DNA of the CDR3 is TGTGCCAGCAGCAAGGACAGAATCTTGTACGAGCAGTACTTC. This sequence encodes CASSKDRILYEQYF.

CDR3: CASSAGDRSNQPQHF. The CDR3 DNA reads as TGTGCCAGCAGCGCGGGGGACCGCAGCAATCAGCCCCAGCATTTT. V gene TRBV5-6 combines with J gene TRBJ1-5; D is possibly TRBD1 (5 bases). CDR3 size: 15 residues. V was clipped by 4 bases and J by 1 base, with 12 bases between them. CDR1 and CDR2 (germline): SGHDT, YYEEEE.

The CDR3 DNA reads TGTGCCAGCAGCTCCACTAGCGGGGGCCCTTCTTGGACAGATACGCAGTATTTT. It translates to CASSSTSGGPSWTDTQYF. This rearrangement joins TRBV5-8 to TRBJ2-3, with 11 bases aligning to TRBD2. This CDR3 has 18 amino acids. CDR1 and CDR2 (germline): SGHTS, YDEGEE. After removal of 3 bases from V and 3 bases from J, the junction contained 12 bases not matched to a gene.

The gene calls are TRBV7-3 and TRBJ2-1, with D hard to call. The V gene's germline CDR1 is SGHTA and CDR2 FQGTGA. The CDR3 runs 13 residues. V lost 9 bases and J 3 bases, leaving 12 bases between the germline ends. DNA of the CDR3: TGTGCCAGTTCTCGAGAGCACTACAATGAGCAGTTCTTC. The encoded protein is CASSREHYNEQFF.

The chain combines TRBV10-3 with TRBJ1-6; 7 nucleotides agree with TRBD1. Losses at the gene ends were 6 bases for V and 7 bases for J; bases not matched to a gene: 6. This CDR3 spans 14 amino acids. Germline assignment: CDR1 ENHRY and CDR2 SYGVKD. As DNA, the CDR3 is TGTGCCATCAGGCCGGGACAGATCAATTCACCCCTCCACTTT. Residues: CAIRPGQINSPLHF.

The CDR3 protein is CASTPGQPYEQYF. In DNA form, the CDR3 reads TGCGCCAGCACCCCGGGACAGCCCTACGAGCAGTACTTC. The J gene is TRBJ2-7, the V gene TRBV5-1, with TRBD1 matching over 7 bases. The V gene's germline CDR1 is SGHRS and CDR2 YFSETQ. With 6 bases clipped from V and 2 bases from J, the junction kept 5 bases outside the gene matches. The CDR3 covers 13 residues. Supplemented by reference TRBV5-1 and TRBJ2-7, the full variable domain reads KAGVTQTPRYLIKTRGQQVTLSCSPISGHRSVSWYQQTPGQGLQFLFEYFSETQRNKGNFPGRFSGRQFSNSRSEMNVSTLELGDSALYLCASTPGQPYEQYFGPGTRLTVT.